A single sample is the source of the 26 T cell receptor beta chains below, sequenced in a study of TIL therapy for anti-PD-1-resistant metastatic lung cancer. Specified time point: pre-treatment sample, taken before nivolumab and TIL therapy. Tumor tissue came from excised metastases, mostly pleural nodules or supraclavicular lymph nodes. The libraries were made with immunoSEQ v3. Profiled with immunoSEQ multiplex PCR; TCRdb holds only in-frame clones, not every one. The top ten hold roughly 7.4% of the sample, which has 25,000 to 30,000 clones, roughly two thirds seen once. Sequencing used tumor tissue, obtained at baseline. These receptors were obtained from a person between 30 and 80 years old with non-small cell lung cancer.

This clone was counted a single time. J is TRBJ2-5 and V is TRBV30; 7 nucleotides match TRBD2. With the DNA end fitting TRBJ2-7 better, the J assignment may be wrong. From germline, CDR1 is GTSNPN and CDR2 SVGIG (reference sequence). The CDR3 loop spans 11 amino acids. The CDR3 loop is CAWSWGGEQYF. CDR3 coding DNA: TGTGCCTGGAGTTGGGGGGGCGAGCAGTACTTC.

V and J are TRBV5-1 and TRBJ2-3; tentatively, D is TRBD1 (5 bases). V lost 1 base and J 0 bases, leaving 12 bases between the germline ends. CDR3 length: 16 amino acids. Germline-derived CDR1 and CDR2 are SGHRS and YFSETQ. The CDR3 loop reads CASSLSNRGSTDTQYF. The CDR3 nucleotides read TGCGCCAGCAGCTTGAGTAATAGGGGTAGCACAGATACGCAGTATTTT.

The V call is TRBV7-2, the J call TRBJ2-1; 9 bases are a match to TRBD2. After removal of 1 base from V and 9 bases from J, the junction contained 13 bases not matched to a gene. The V gene's germline CDR1 is SGHTA and CDR2 FQGNSA. This CDR3 contains 17 residues. CDR3 region: CASSLVGEAGGLIEQFF. CDR3 bases: TGTGCCAGCAGCTTAGTGGGTGAGGCGGGGGGGCTTATTGAGCAGTTCTTC. The variable domain in full, with the rest retrieved from reference TRBV7-2 and TRBJ2-1, is GAGVSQSPSNKVTEKGKDVELRCDPISGHTALYWYRQSLGQGLEFLIYFQGNSAPDKSGLPSDRFSAERTGGSVSTLTIQRTQQEDSAVYLCASSLVGEAGGLIEQFFGPGTRLTVL.

The genes are TRBV6-6 and TRBJ1-4; D is possibly TRBD1 (6 bases). This CDR3 contains 12 residues. CDR1 is MNHNY, CDR2 SVGAGI, per germline (reference sequence). Trimming removed 6 bases from V and 8 bases from J, with 10 bases in between. The CDR3 nucleotides are TGTGCCAGCAGGGACAGAGGAGAAAAACTGTTTTTT. This codes for CASRDRGEKLFF.

The chain is built from TRBV5-3 and TRBJ2-6; D might be TRBD1 (6 bases). TRBV5-3 is reported as an ORF; its role is uncertain. There are 18 residues in the CDR3. V was shortened by 0 bases and J by 0 bases, with 13 bases between the two germline ends. DNA of the CDR3: TGTGCCAGAAGCTTGGAAGCAGGGGCGACCTCTGGGGCCAACGTCCTGACTTTC. Translated, it gives CARSLEAGATSGANVLTF.

The chain uses TRBV28 and TRBJ2-2; D tentatively fits TRBD1 or TRBD2 (5 bases each). From germline, CDR1 is MDHEN and CDR2 SYDVKM. The CDR3 length is 18 residues. The V end lost 6 bases, the J end lost 4 bases, and 24 bases lay between the germline ends. CDR3 sequence reads: CASSLTKGNWAGTGELFF. The CDR3 coding sequence is TGTGCCAGCAGCCTGACTAAGGGGAACTGGGCAGGCACCGGGGAGCTGTTTTTT.

CDR3 sequence (DNA): TGTGCCAGCAGCTTAGCGGGGCTCGCCTACGAGCAGTACTTC. This gives the protein CASSLAGLAYEQYF. This chain links TRBV7-8 with TRBJ2-5; weak D call: TRBD1 (5 bases). Matching the DNA end better, TRBJ2-7 makes the J call doubtful. CDR3 length: 14 residues. Germline assignment: CDR1 SGHVS and CDR2 FQNEAQ.

CDR3 loop: CASSLRGGLQPQHF. CDR3 nucleotide sequence: TGTGCCAGCAGTTTACGGGGGGGCCTCCAGCCCCAGCATTTT. This chain joins TRBV27 and TRBJ1-5, with a weak D call TRBD1 (6 bases). V was pared by 2 bases and J by 7 bases, with 12 bases between. CDR3 length equals 14 residues. CDR1 MNHEY and CDR2 SMNVEV come from the germline V gene (reference sequence).

This sequence joins TRBV2 and TRBJ2-5; D not certain. Germline CDR1 and CDR2: SNHLY and FYNNEI. The CDR3 extends over 14 amino acids. Trimming took off 4 bases at V and 5 bases at J, with 14 bases between the two ends. The CDR3 region is CASSVGTAVETQYF. In DNA, the CDR3 is TGTGCCAGCAGTGTCGGTACGGCGGTGGAGACCCAGTACTTC.

The genes are TRBV7-2 and TRBJ2-1; perhaps D is TRBD1 or TRBD2 (5 bases each). CDR3 length equals 16 residues. Germline loops: CDR1 SGHTA, CDR2 FQGNSA. Deletions cut 0 bases from V and 2 bases from J, with 11 bases between. The CDR3: CASSLAARGPYNEQFF. The CDR3 DNA is TGTGCCAGCAGCTTAGCAGCGAGGGGCCCCTACAATGAGCAGTTCTTC. Filled out from reference TRBV7-2 and TRBJ2-1, the complete variable domain reads GAGVSQSPSNKVTEKGKDVELRCDPISGHTALYWYRQSLGQGLEFLIYFQGNSAPDKSGLPSDRFSAERTGGSVSTLTIQRTQQEDSAVYLCASSLAARGPYNEQFFGPGTRLTVL.

The chain couples TRBV19 to TRBJ1-1, with 8 bases matching TRBD1. Trimming cost V 3 bases and J 3 bases; bases outside gene matches: 3. Germline lookup yields CDR1 LNHDA and CDR2 SQIVND (reference sequence). The CDR3 is made up of 14 amino acids. The CDR3 sequence is CASSIYRGDTEAFF. The CDR3 DNA sequence: TGTGCCAGTAGTATCTACAGGGGGGACACTGAAGCTTTCTTT.

CDR3 region: CASRFLRGNYGYTF. CDR3 in DNA: TGTGCCAGCAGATTCCTCAGGGGGAACTATGGCTACACCTTC. The rearrangement links TRBV6-1 to TRBJ1-2; 7 nucleotides match TRBD1. This CDR3 comprises 14 residues. J lost 2 bases, V lost 6 bases, and 6 bases had no gene match. Germline CDR1 reads MNHNS; CDR2 reads SASEGT.

This CDR3 reads CARQDRPHEQYF. The CDR3 DNA is TGTGCCAGACAAGACAGGCCCCACGAGCAGTACTTC. The V gene is TRBV30, the J gene TRBJ2-7, with D perhaps matching TRBD1 (6 bases). Germline V gene data show CDR1 as GTSNPN and CDR2 as SVGIG (reference sequence). The CDR3 covers 12 residues. V was trimmed by 8 bases and J by 5 bases, leaving 16 bases between them.

The chain recombines TRBV6-1 with TRBJ2-1; tentatively, D is TRBD1 or TRBD2 (6 bases each). This CDR3 contains 13 residues. Between the trimmed V and J ends, which lost 7 bases and 8 bases, there was a span of 15 bases. CDR1 and CDR2 (germline): MNHNS, SASEGT. CDR3 DNA: TGTGCCAGCACGCCGGGGGCGAGGGATGAGCAGTTCTTC. Encoded protein: CASTPGARDEQFF.

The chain joins TRBV5-4 to TRBJ2-1, with 10 bases matching TRBD2. Per the germline V gene, CDR1 is SGHNT and CDR2 is YYREEE (reference sequence). The CDR3 is 16 residues long. V lost 0 bases and J lost 8; bases outside the gene matches: 8. CDR3 residues: CASSLVPAGGPDEQFF. Written as DNA, the CDR3 is TGTGCCAGCAGCTTGGTCCCAGCGGGGGGGCCGGATGAGCAGTTCTTC. The full variable domain, completed using reference TRBV5-4 and TRBJ2-1, is ETGVTQSPTHLIKTRGQQVTLRCSSQSGHNTVSWYQQALGQGPQFIFQYYREEENGRGNFPPRFSGLQFPNYSSELNVNALELDDSALYLCASSLVPAGGPDEQFFGPGTRLTVL.

The V gene is TRBV11-3, the J gene TRBJ2-7; D remains unclear. Trimming removed 5 bases from V and 2 bases from J, with 7 bases in between. This CDR3 region has 12 residues. Per germline, CDR1 SGHNT and CDR2 YENEEA. CDR3 loop: CASSPRPYEQYF. The DNA for the CDR3 is TGTGCCAGCAGCCCCCGCCCCTACGAGCAGTACTTC.

This chain connects TRBV5-6 to TRBJ2-7; 10 bases are a match to TRBD2. Trimming took 1 base from V and 3 from J; bases not matched to a gene: 4. The CDR3 is 15 residues long. Germline lookup yields CDR1 SGHDT and CDR2 YYEEEE. The CDR3 spells CASSLRLAGGYEQYF. CDR3 bases: TGTGCCAGCAGCTTGCGACTAGCGGGCGGCTACGAGCAGTACTTC.

The J gene is TRBJ2-5, the V gene TRBV6-5, with a weak D call TRBD1 (6 bases). Germline V gives CDR1 MNHEY, CDR2 SVGAGI. The CDR3 covers 13 residues. V was shortened by 6 bases and J by 1 base, with 9 bases between the two germline ends. Here the CDR3 DNA reads TGTGCCAGCAGGAGGACAGTCCAAGAGACCCAGTACTTC. Translating it yields CASRRTVQETQYF.

This rearrangement joins TRBV6-4 to TRBJ1-2, with D tentatively TRBD1 (5 bases). V lost 6 bases and J 4 bases, leaving 12 bases between the germline ends. From germline, CDR1 is MRHNA and CDR2 SNTAGT. The CDR3 contains 13 residues. DNA for the CDR3: TGTGCCAGCAGGGACGGGGGAGTCTATGGCTACACCTTC. The encoded protein is CASRDGGVYGYTF.

This chain connects TRBV29-1 to TRBJ2-5, with 9 bases aligning to TRBD2. The CDR3 is 14 amino acids. Germline-derived CDR1 and CDR2 are SQVTM and ANQGSEA. Unmatched junction bases numbered 7, after V lost 4 bases and J lost 4 bases. CDR3 nucleotide sequence: TGCAGCGTTGCTGGCGGGGGGGCCCGAGAGACCCAGTACTTC. It yields the protein CSVAGGGARETQYF.

The chain employs TRBV9 and TRBJ2-5; D perhaps matches TRBD2 (6 bases). Per the germline V gene, CDR1 is SGDLS and CDR2 is YYNGEE. Trimming shortened V by 6 bases and J by 1 base, and 28 bases separated the two germline ends. CDR3 size: 19 residues. CDR3 region: CASKVWPLVSAGFQETQYF. CDR3 nucleotides: TGTGCCAGCAAGGTATGGCCCCTAGTTTCGGCGGGATTCCAAGAGACCCAGTACTTC.

The V and J genes are TRBV18 and TRBJ1-5; D call uncertain. The length of the CDR3 is 17 residues. The ends were cut back, 4 bases at V and 0 bases at J, with 16 bases in the middle. Germline CDR1 is KGHSH and CDR2 is LQKENI. This CDR3 is CASSRALSPTSNQPQHF. In nucleotides, the CDR3 is TGTGCCAGCTCACGCGCATTATCCCCTACTAGCAATCAGCCCCAGCATTTT. Full variable domain (remainder filled in from reference TRBV18 and TRBJ1-5): NAGVMQNPRHLVRRRGQEARLRCSPMKGHSHVYWYRQLPEEGLKFMVYLQKENIIDESGMPKERFSAEFPKEGPSILRIQQVVRGDSAAYFCASSRALSPTSNQPQHFGDGTRLSIL.

This clone was seen a single time. The chain uses TRBV5-4 and TRBJ2-3, with 10 bases fitting TRBD2. The CDR3 runs 15 residues. The germline V gene has CDR1 SGHNT and CDR2 YYREEE (reference sequence). The V segment lost 2 bases and the J segment 1 base; nucleotides outside the gene matches: 1. The CDR3 loop is CASSFLAGGTDTQYF. The CDR3 DNA reads TGTGCCAGCAGCTTCCTAGCGGGGGGCACAGATACGCAGTATTTT.

The chain is built from TRBV21-1 and TRBJ1-2. TRBV21-1 is a pseudogene. The CDR3 spans 13 residues. CDR3 in amino acids: CASSTVETDGYTF. CDR3 nucleotides: TGTGCCAGCAGCACCGTGGAGACGGATGGCTACACCTTC.

The chain combines TRBV14 with TRBJ1-2, with D unclear. CDR1 is SGHDN, CDR2 FVKESK, per germline. The CDR3 runs 12 residues. V was pared by 1 base and J by 2 bases, with 2 bases between. The CDR3 reads CASSQGNYGYTF. CDR3 bases: TGTGCCAGCAGCCAAGGAAACTATGGCTACACCTTC.

The chain uses TRBV19 and TRBJ2-6; no firm D call. V lost 3 bases and J 0 bases, leaving 3 bases between the germline ends. CDR1 is LNHDA and CDR2 is SQIVND in the germline V gene (reference sequence). The CDR3 covers 14 residues. CDR3 sequence (DNA): TGTGCCAGTAGTATTGGCTCTGGGGCCAACGTCCTGACTTTC. Translation: CASSIGSGANVLTF.